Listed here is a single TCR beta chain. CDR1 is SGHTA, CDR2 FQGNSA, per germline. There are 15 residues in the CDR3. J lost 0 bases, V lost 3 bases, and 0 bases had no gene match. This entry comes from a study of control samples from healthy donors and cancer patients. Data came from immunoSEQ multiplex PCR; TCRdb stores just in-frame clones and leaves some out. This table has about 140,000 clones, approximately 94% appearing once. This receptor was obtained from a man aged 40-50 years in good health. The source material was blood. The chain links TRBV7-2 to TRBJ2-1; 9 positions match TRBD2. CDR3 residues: CASSFSGSSYNEQFF. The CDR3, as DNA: TGTGCCAGCAGCTTTAGCGGGAGCTCCTACAATGAGCAGTTCTTC.